Following are 24 T cell receptor beta chains from one sample sequenced in a study of T-cell memory formation after mild COVID-19. TCRdb reanalysed the 5' RACE reads using MiXCR and keeps one entry per CDR3 protein. The sample contains 150,000 to 200,000 distinct CDR3 sequences, around 13% of which appear only once. The sequenced material came from PBMCs or a T cell subset sorted from them (not recorded which). These TCRs come from an adult woman who had mild COVID-19 (a few samples of this study predate the infection). Cell type and time point are not known.

The sample holds a few counts of this clonotype. The gene calls are TRBV25-1 and TRBJ2-5, with TRBD2 identical over 11 bases. Trimming at V came to 6 bases and at J to 4 bases, leaving 1 base not matched to a gene. The CDR3 is 13 residues long. CDR1 is MGHDK and CDR2 is SYGVNS in the germline V gene. The CDR3 here is CASRGLAGETQYF. The DNA of the CDR3 is TGTGCCAGCAGAGGACTAGCGGGAGAGACCCAGTACTTC.

This clonotype has only a few counts. The gene calls are TRBV9 and TRBJ2-4, with 8 bases identical to TRBD2. The length of the CDR3 is 12 residues. With V trimmed by 3 bases and J by 13 bases, 6 bases remained unmatched. CDR1 is SGDLS, CDR2 YYNGEE, per germline. CDR3 protein: CASSEGLGPQYF. The CDR3, as DNA: TGTGCCAGCAGCGAGGGACTAGGACCCCAGTACTTC.

The J gene is TRBJ2-3, the V gene TRBV20-1; 11 nucleotides align to TRBD2. Losses at the gene ends were 5 bases for V and 5 bases for J; bases not matched to a gene: 9. The CDR3 has 15 residues. CDR1 is DFQATT and CDR2 is SNEGSKA in the germline V gene (reference sequence). CDR3 in amino acids: CSAFTSGRGLDTQYF. CDR3 nucleotides: TGCAGTGCTTTTACTAGCGGGAGAGGCCTAGATACGCAGTATTTT.

This clonotype was counted only a few times. The CDR3 coding sequence is TGTGCCAGCAGCCCCCCCGGCGGTCTCGGGGAGCTGTTTTTT. It yields the protein CASSPPGGLGELFF. The J gene is TRBJ2-2, the V gene TRBV12-3 or TRBV12-4; the D is unclear. This CDR3 spans 14 amino acids. Between the trimmed V and J ends, which lost 6 bases and 7 bases, there was a span of 15 bases.

Only a few counts were recorded for this clonotype. The V call is TRBV18, the J call TRBJ2-5; 7 bases line up with TRBD1. There are 15 residues in the CDR3. The germline CDR1 and CDR2 sequences are KGHSH and LQKENI. With V trimmed by 4 bases and J by 2 bases, 7 bases remained unmatched. For the CDR3, the DNA is TGTGCCAGCTCACGTCTACAGGGGAATCAAGAGACCCAGTACTTC. This encodes CASSRLQGNQETQYF.

The chain is built from TRBV6-2 or TRBV6-3 and TRBJ2-2; D is ambiguous. V lost 10 bases, J lost 8 bases, and 8 bases lay in between. CDR1 is MNHEY, CDR2 SVGEGT, per germline. The CDR3 is 10 amino acids. The CDR3 loop is CAILPGELFF. CDR3 coding DNA: TGTGCCATTCTCCCGGGGGAGCTGTTTTTT.

The V call is TRBV7-8, the J call TRBJ2-4, with D possibly matching TRBD2 (6 bases). The CDR3 length is 14 residues. Trimming left V 7 bases short and J 2 bases short, with 12 bases between. CDR1 SGHVS and CDR2 FQNEAQ come from the germline V gene. As DNA, the CDR3 is TGTGCCAGCACCCCCGGGACTTCCAAAAACATTCAGTACTTC. Its translation: CASTPGTSKNIQYF.

The CDR3 region has the DNA TGTGCCACCAGCCCGGACAGGGAGGCAGATACGCAGTATTTT. It translates to CATSPDREADTQYF. This chain connects TRBV24-1 to TRBJ2-3, with 8 positions matching TRBD1. V lost 7 bases, J lost 4 bases, and 6 bases stayed unmatched. The germline gives CDR1 KGHDR, CDR2 SFDVKD. The CDR3 runs 14 residues.

Only a few counts were recorded for this clonotype. V is TRBV20-1 and J is TRBJ2-5; D might be TRBD2 (6 bases). From germline, CDR1 is DFQATT and CDR2 SNEGSKA (reference sequence). Trimming pared 3 bases from V and 1 base from J, leaving 18 bases between. This CDR3 spans 16 amino acids. The CDR3 region is CSASAERRVLQETQYF. The CDR3 DNA is TGCAGTGCTAGTGCAGAGCGGAGGGTCCTCCAAGAGACCCAGTACTTC.

As DNA, the CDR3 is TGTGCCAGCAGCGGACAAGCGGGGACAGGGTGGAATGAGCAGTTCTTC. Protein product: CASSGQAGTGWNEQFF. The chain couples TRBV9 to TRBJ2-1, with 9 nucleotides matching TRBD1. In germline, CDR1 is SGDLS, CDR2 YYNGEE. The length of the CDR3 is 16 residues. After removal of 3 bases from V and 7 bases from J, the junction contained 11 bases not matched to a gene.

The genes are TRBV5-1 and TRBJ2-1, with D hard to call. The germline CDR1 and CDR2 sequences are SGHRS and YFSETQ. Deletions cut 3 bases from V and 9 bases from J, with 16 bases between. This CDR3 is built from 14 residues. CDR3: CASSSSGPLGEQFF. DNA for the CDR3: TGCGCCAGCAGCTCCTCCGGGCCCTTGGGTGAGCAGTTCTTC.

The chain combines TRBV2 with TRBJ2-3; 10 bases agree with TRBD2. Germline loops: CDR1 SNHLY, CDR2 FYNNEI. The V gene end was trimmed by 3 bases and the J gene end by 5 bases; junction bases not matched to a gene: 8. The length of the CDR3 is 16 residues. CDR3 DNA sequence: TGTGCCAGCAGTGACAAGCGGGGGGGCCCGTTAGATACGCAGTATTTT. Its protein is CASSDKRGGPLDTQYF.

The V and J genes are TRBV10-3 and TRBJ2-7, with no clear D. The germline V gene encodes CDR1 ENHRY and CDR2 SYGVKD. V was shortened by 6 bases and J by 0 bases, with 12 bases between the two germline ends. The CDR3 extends over 14 amino acids. CDR3 coding DNA: TGTGCCATCAGCGTCGGGTTGAGCTCCTACGAGCAGTACTTC. This encodes CAISVGLSSYEQYF.

This clonotype showed up just a few times. This chain links TRBV24-1 with TRBJ1-3; D might be TRBD1 (6 bases). This CDR3 is 14 amino acids long. The V gene's germline CDR1 is KGHDR and CDR2 SFDVKD. The V and J ends lost 3 bases and 2 bases respectively, with 7 bases between them. The CDR3 protein is CATSDGGAGNTIYF. The DNA for the CDR3 is TGTGCCACCAGTGATGGGGGCGCTGGAAACACCATATATTTT.

This clonotype turned up a few times. The chain links TRBV11-3 to TRBJ1-6, with no clear D. Deletions cut 5 bases from V and 17 bases from J, with 19 bases between. Germline CDR1 and CDR2: SGHNT and YENEEA. This CDR3 has 13 residues. CDR3 amino acids: CASSPSPGRSIHF. For the CDR3, the DNA is TGTGCCAGCAGCCCAAGTCCGGGCCGATCAATCCACTTT.

This clonotype was seen more than once but under ten times. The chain joins TRBV20-1 to TRBJ2-3, with 8 bases aligning to TRBD1. Germline CDR1 reads DFQATT; CDR2 reads SNEGSKA (reference sequence). The length of the CDR3 is 15 residues. J lost 1 base, V lost 3 bases, and 6 bases had no gene match. The DNA for the CDR3 is TGCAGTGCTAGGGCCCCGGGACAGGGCACAGATACGCAGTATTTT. The encoded protein is CSARAPGQGTDTQYF.

There are a few counts of this clonotype. The chain recombines TRBV29-1 with TRBJ1-2, with D maybe TRBD1 (5 bases). The CDR3 sequence is 13 residues long. The V and J ends lost 7 bases and 8 bases respectively, with 20 bases between them. CDR1 and CDR2 (germline): SQVTM, ANQGSEA. The CDR3 coding sequence is TGCAGCGCCGGGGACTCACTATGGGGCGGCTACACCTTC. Residues: CSAGDSLWGGYTF.

The J gene is TRBJ2-1, the V gene TRBV29-1, with 9 positions matching TRBD2. CDR3 size: 14 residues. J lost 8 bases, V lost 1 base, and 6 bases had no gene match. Per germline, CDR1 SQVTM and CDR2 ANQGSEA. CDR3 amino acids: CSVEGASGVYEQFF. The CDR3 bases are TGCAGCGTTGAAGGGGCTAGCGGGGTCTATGAGCAGTTCTTC.

This chain connects TRBV9 to TRBJ1-2, with a weak D call TRBD1 (5 bases). Germline values: CDR1 SGDLS, CDR2 YYNGEE. The CDR3 is 15 amino acids. Trimming took off 2 bases at V and 6 bases at J, with 17 bases between the two ends. The CDR3 nucleotides are TGTGCCAGCAGCGTCTCTCCCGCAGGGATGGATGGCTACACCTTC. This encodes CASSVSPAGMDGYTF.

This clonotype was seen a few times. The chain uses TRBV7-9 and TRBJ1-2; D remains unclear. CDR1 and CDR2 (germline): SEHNR, FQNEAQ (reference sequence). This CDR3 is 14 amino acids long. Trimming shortened V by 10 bases and J by 4 bases, and 19 bases separated the two germline ends. This CDR3 is CATLSRVLAYGYTF. As DNA, the CDR3 is TGTGCCACCTTATCCCGGGTCCTGGCCTATGGCTACACCTTC.

The CDR3 region has the DNA TGTGCCAGCAGCTTAACGGGACCCGGGACCCCCGAGTTCTTC. It is translated as CASSLTGPGTPEFF. This sequence joins TRBV7-3 and TRBJ2-1; D may correspond to TRBD1 or TRBD2 (5 bases each). CDR3 length: 14 residues. Deletions cut 0 bases from V and 14 bases from J, with 17 bases between. The germline V gene encodes CDR1 SGHTA and CDR2 FQGTGA.

The chain recombines TRBV6-5 with TRBJ2-3; D is possibly TRBD2 (5 bases). This CDR3 has 17 amino acids. Germline CDR1 and CDR2: MNHEY and SVGAGI. Trimming took 4 bases from V and 2 from J, leaving 19 bases between them. CDR3 protein: CASSSPLGRVDTDTQYF. The CDR3 bases are TGTGCCAGCAGTTCACCCCTCGGGCGGGTTGACACAGATACGCAGTATTTT.

This clonotype has at least ten counts. This sequence joins TRBV2 and TRBJ1-6; no reliable D call. Trimming stripped 7 bases from V and 2 bases from J, with 9 bases between. The CDR3 loop spans 14 amino acids. Germline CDR1 and CDR2: SNHLY and FYNNEI. The CDR3 spells CASNARAYNSPLHF. The CDR3 nucleotides read TGTGCCAGCAACGCGAGGGCCTATAATTCACCCCTCCACTTT.

This rearrangement joins TRBV12-3 or TRBV12-4 to TRBJ1-6, with no clear D. The V end lost 7 bases, the J end lost 6 bases, and 13 bases lay between the germline ends. CDR3 length equals 14 residues. The CDR3 loop reads CASTPDGVNSPLHF. The DNA of the CDR3 is TGTGCCAGCACCCCGGACGGAGTTAATTCACCCCTCCACTTT.